A selection of T cell receptor beta chains follows, all from one sample in a study of blood T cells in healthy people across ages. TCRdb called the 5' RACE reads again in MiXCR, with one record for every CDR3 protein. This table has around 1,900,000 distinct CDR3 sequences, roughly two fifths appearing once. Sequencing was done on a sample of blood. The receptors come from a human donor in good health. Each CDR3 is given with its conserved first and last residue. Fields, in order: clone size, D gene, J gene, V gene, CDR3 protein, CDR3 DNA. D genes are given only for firm matches. Part of the rows lack a size; the others show once, few, many or a class for expanded clones.

>.|TRBD1|TRBJ2-3|TRBV11-2
CASSAGSGTGGSVLDTQYF
TGTGCCAGCAGCGCAGGATCAGGGACAGGGGGCTCAGTACTAGATACGCAGTATTTT
>.|TRBD2|TRBJ2-1|TRBV6-5
CASSYSGLAGSSYNEQFF
TGTGCTAGCAGTTACTCGGGTCTAGCGGGGAGCTCCTACAATGAGCAGTTCTTC
>few|TRBD2|TRBJ2-5|TRBV6-6
CASSYKSSTSGGSETQYF
TGTGCCAGCAGTTACAAGTCCTCGACTAGCGGGGGCTCCGAGACCCAGTACTTC
>once|TRBD1|TRBJ1-5|TRBV6-1
CASSADRVGQPQHF
TGTGCCAGCAGTGCGGACAGGGTTGGGCAGCCCCAGCATTTT
>few|.|TRBJ2-2|TRBV5-1
CASSARDKNTGELFF
TGCGCCAGCAGCGCACGGGACAAAAACACCGGGGAGCTGTTTTTT
>.|TRBD1|TRBJ1-6|TRBV12-3/TRBV12-4
CASSSPAGTGGNSPLHF
TGTGCCAGCAGTTCCCCGGCGGGGACAGGGGGGAATTCACCCCTCCACTTT
>.|TRBD1|TRBJ2-2|TRBV11-2
CASSLVGYPGTGLVERSTGELFF
TGTGCCAGCAGCTTAGTTGGCTACCCCGGGACAGGGCTCGTGGAGAGGAGCACCGGGGAGCTGTTTTTT
>once|.|TRBJ2-2|TRBV5-5
CASSLASGGGSGELFF
TGTGCCAGCAGCTTGGCCAGTGGAGGGGGCAGCGGGGAGCTGTTTTTT
>.|TRBD2|TRBJ2-2|TRBV29-1
CSVEGLAGGYTGELFF
TGCAGCGTTGAAGGACTAGCGGGAGGTTACACCGGGGAGCTGTTTTTT
>few|TRBD2|TRBJ2-5|TRBV20-1
CSARLAGETQYF
TGCAGTGCTAGACTAGCGGGGGAGACCCAGTACTTC
>.|.|TRBJ1-2|TRBV5-1
CASSAESFSYTF
TGCGCCAGCAGCGCCGAGTCGTTCAGCTACACCTTC
>.|.|TRBJ2-4|TRBV18
CASSPGTLLSNEQYF
TGTGCCAGCTCACCGGGGACACTCTTAAGCAATGAGCAGTACTTC
>.|.|TRBJ2-3|TRBV7-9
CASSLGAVDTQYF
TGTGCCAGCAGCTTAGGAGCAGTTGATACGCAGTATTTT
>many|TRBD2|TRBJ2-3|TRBV7-2
CASSATSGSRRPQYF
TGTGCCAGCAGCGCCACTAGCGGTTCCCGCCGCCCGCAGTATTTT
>few|TRBD2|TRBJ2-1|TRBV6-2/TRBV6-3
CASSYSTGLASVEQFF
TGTGCCAGCAGTTACTCTACGGGACTAGCATCAGTAGAGCAGTTCTTC
>.|TRBD2|TRBJ2-3|TRBV20-1
CSAWTSGDSTDTQYF
TGCAGTGCTTGGACTAGCGGGGATAGCACAGATACGCAGTATTTT
>few|.|TRBJ2-1|TRBV6-5
CASKIGAEQFF
TGTGCCAGCAAGATCGGGGCAGAGCAGTTCTTC
>.|TRBD2|TRBJ2-3|TRBV7-2
CASSLAGRTTDTQYF
TGTGCCAGCAGCTTAGCCGGGAGGACCACGGATACGCAGTATTTT
>few|.|TRBJ1-2|TRBV29-1
CSALGGQGFGGYTF
TGCAGCGCTCTTGGGGGCCAAGGTTTTGGTGGCTACACCTTC
>.|.|TRBJ1-2|TRBV7-6
CASSSSQGENGYTF
TGTGCCAGCAGCTCTAGCCAGGGAGAGAATGGCTACACCTTC
>few|.|TRBJ1-2|TRBV2
CASSEKEDKGSSYGYTF
TGTGCCAGCAGTGAAAAGGAGGACAAGGGTTCGTCTTATGGCTACACCTTC
>.|TRBD1|TRBJ2-7|TRBV4-1
CASNHLGRGQSRNRSYEQYF
TGCGCCAGCAACCATTTAGGCAGGGGGCAAAGCCGAAATCGATCCTACGAGCAGTACTTC
>.|.|TRBJ1-2|TRBV7-3
CASSFSGTSERYTF
TGTGCCAGCAGCTTCTCCGGGACCTCAGAACGCTACACCTTC
>.|.|TRBJ2-6|TRBV5-6
CASSLVHSQPSGANVLTF
TGTGCCAGCAGCTTGGTGCACAGCCAACCCTCTGGGGCCAACGTCCTGACTTTC
>once|TRBD2|TRBJ2-5|TRBV3-1
CASSTTSGGDWTQYF
TGTGCCAGCAGTACGACTAGCGGGGGGGATTGGACCCAGTACTTC
>.|.|TRBJ1-2|TRBV7-2
CASSPRSAGANYGYTF
TGTGCCAGCAGCCCAAGGTCGGCAGGGGCCAACTATGGCTACACCTTC
>.|TRBD1|TRBJ2-5|TRBV25-1
CASSEGQGTQETQYF
TGTGCCAGCAGTGAGGGACAGGGGACCCAAGAGACCCAGTACTTC